These T cell receptor beta chains were read from a single sample in a study of cytomegalovirus exposure and HLA in healthy donors. Profiled with immunoSEQ multiplex PCR; TCRdb holds only in-frame clones, not every one. The repertoire holds fewer than 200,000 clones, nearly 90% seen once, with 10% in the top ten. Input material: PBMCs. All receptors come from a woman under 30 in good health and CMV-seropositive. The CDR3 runs from the conserved cysteine through the conserved F or W.

v_call: TRBV2; j_call: TRBJ1-1; cdr3_aa: CASRQNTEAFF
v_call: TRBV2; j_call: TRBJ1-4; cdr3_aa: CASRDWGEKLFF
v_call: TRBV11-3; j_call: TRBJ2-7; cdr3_aa: CASNKAGEQYEQYF
v_call: TRBV6-1; j_call: TRBJ1-1; cdr3_aa: CASSESGENTEAFF
v_call: TRBV30; j_call: TRBJ1-5; cdr3_aa: CAWSPRQDNQPQHF
v_call: TRBV9; j_call: TRBJ1-2; cdr3_aa: CASSVALDRVTYGYTF
v_call: TRBV21-1; j_call: TRBJ2-7; cdr3_aa: CASSNEQYF
v_call: TRBV5-4; j_call: TRBJ1-1; cdr3_aa: CASSEGLWVRENTEAFF
v_call: TRBV11-2; j_call: TRBJ2-1; cdr3_aa: CASSLDRGGEQFF
v_call: TRBV18; j_call: TRBJ1-5; cdr3_aa: CASSSQNSNQPQHF
v_call: TRBV7-3; j_call: TRBJ1-2; cdr3_aa: CASKGVEGYTF
v_call: TRBV7-2; j_call: TRBJ2-1; cdr3_aa: CASSLDGGGSYNEQFF
v_call: TRBV27; j_call: TRBJ1-2; cdr3_aa: CASSQTVYTSGGYGGYTF
v_call: TRBV11-3; j_call: TRBJ2-3; cdr3_aa: CASSLGDRGSSTDTQYF
v_call: TRBV5-8; j_call: TRBJ2-7; cdr3_aa: CASSPGTRKFEQYF
v_call: TRBV7-3; j_call: TRBJ1-1; cdr3_aa: CASSLGWNTEAFF
v_call: TRBV5-1; j_call: TRBJ1-1; cdr3_aa: CASSLEQGLARNTEAFF
v_call: TRBV19; j_call: TRBJ1-1; cdr3_aa: CASSPPRGRGGRNTEAFF
v_call: TRBV5-1; j_call: TRBJ1-1; cdr3_aa: CASSVGGQLNTEAFF
v_call: TRBV5-1; j_call: TRBJ1-1; cdr3_aa: CASSLVAQGGVMVEAFF
v_call: TRBV28; j_call: TRBJ1-4; cdr3_aa: CASSPQGDSREKLFF
v_call: TRBV19; j_call: TRBJ2-3; cdr3_aa: CASSMRTSGTDTQYF
v_call: TRBV6-1; j_call: TRBJ2-7; cdr3_aa: CASSDGSSYEQYF
v_call: TRBV29-1; j_call: TRBJ2-1; cdr3_aa: CSVVLAGEDNEQFF
v_call: TRBV25-1; j_call: TRBJ2-5; cdr3_aa: CASSEFSGGQETQYF
v_call: TRBV11-2; j_call: TRBJ1-2; cdr3_aa: CASRIGWGGGDYGYTF
v_call: TRBV27; j_call: TRBJ2-5; cdr3_aa: CASSPFRAGETQYF
v_call: TRBV19; j_call: TRBJ2-2; cdr3_aa: CASRIGGPTSGTGELFF
v_call: TRBV7-8; j_call: TRBJ2-7; cdr3_aa: CASSHRGAYEQYF
v_call: TRBV28; j_call: TRBJ1-2; cdr3_aa: CASSLRWTGEDYGYTF
v_call: TRBV29-1; j_call: TRBJ2-1; cdr3_aa: CSVNGINEQFF